This T cell receptor (beta chain) was recorded in a study of T cell responses to AZD1222 COVID-19 vaccine. In this sample, this clone turned up once. Trimming left V 3 bases short and J 6 bases short, with 16 bases between. This CDR3 comprises 15 residues. Germline-derived CDR1 and CDR2 are SGHDT and YYEEEE. Profiled with immunoSEQ multiplex PCR; TCRdb holds only in-frame clones, not every one. The repertoire includes more than 110,000 clones, roughly 90% of them detected once, and about 6% sits in the top ten. Sequencing was performed on peripheral blood, taken on day 0 of AZD1222 vaccination. The clonotype comes from an adult in good health. This chain links TRBV5-6 with TRBJ2-1; D is uncertain. DNA for the CDR3: TGTGCCAGCAGCTGGACCGGTGGGCCTAGCAATGAGCAGTTCTTC. Translating it yields CASSWTGGPSNEQFF. Variable domain in full (rest from reference TRBV5-6 and TRBJ2-1): DAGVTQSPTHLIKTRGQQVTLRCSPKSGHDTVSWYQQALGQGPQFIFQYYEEEERQRGNFPDRFSGHQFPNYSSELNVNALLLGDSALYLCASSWTGGPSNEQFFGPGTRLTVL.